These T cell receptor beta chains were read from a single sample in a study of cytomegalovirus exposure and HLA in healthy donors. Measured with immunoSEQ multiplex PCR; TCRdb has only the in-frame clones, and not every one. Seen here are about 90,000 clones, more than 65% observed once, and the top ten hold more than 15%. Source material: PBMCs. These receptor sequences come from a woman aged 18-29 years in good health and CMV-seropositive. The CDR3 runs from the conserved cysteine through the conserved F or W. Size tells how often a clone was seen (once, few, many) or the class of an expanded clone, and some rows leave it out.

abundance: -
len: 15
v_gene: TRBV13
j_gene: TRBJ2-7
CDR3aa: CASSLGLRPLGEQYF

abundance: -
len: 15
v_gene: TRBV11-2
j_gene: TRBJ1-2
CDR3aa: CASSPWRQGDRGYTF

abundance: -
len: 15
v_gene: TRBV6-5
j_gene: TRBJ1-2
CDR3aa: CASEGQQGTWSGYTF

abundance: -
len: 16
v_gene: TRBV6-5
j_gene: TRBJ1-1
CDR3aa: CASSYSPGQGVTEAFF

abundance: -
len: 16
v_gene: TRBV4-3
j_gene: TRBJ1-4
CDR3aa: CASSQVHPSPNEKLFF

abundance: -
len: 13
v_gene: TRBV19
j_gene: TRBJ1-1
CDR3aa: CASSIVTGTEAFF

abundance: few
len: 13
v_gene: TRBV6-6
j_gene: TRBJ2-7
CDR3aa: CASSLTGTYEQYF

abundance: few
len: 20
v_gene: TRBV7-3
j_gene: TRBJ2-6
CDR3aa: CASSAGTSAFLLSGANVLTF

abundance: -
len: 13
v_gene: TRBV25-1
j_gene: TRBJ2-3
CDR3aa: CASSLSGTDTQYF

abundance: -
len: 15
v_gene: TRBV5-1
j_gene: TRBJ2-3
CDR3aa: CASSLRGLNTDTQYF

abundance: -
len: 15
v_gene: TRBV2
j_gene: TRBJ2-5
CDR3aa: CASSAGQTDTETQYF

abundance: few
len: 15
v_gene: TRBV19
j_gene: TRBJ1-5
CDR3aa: CASSITRLPNQPQHF

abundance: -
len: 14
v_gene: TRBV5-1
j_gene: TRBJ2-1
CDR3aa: CASSGQGIYNEQFF

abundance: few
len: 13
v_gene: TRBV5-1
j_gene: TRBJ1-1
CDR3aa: CASSLEGAAEAFF

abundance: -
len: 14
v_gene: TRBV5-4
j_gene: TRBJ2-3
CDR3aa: CASSLTSGTDTQYF

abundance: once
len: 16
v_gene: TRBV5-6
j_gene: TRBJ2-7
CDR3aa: CASSAVGGQGAYEQYF

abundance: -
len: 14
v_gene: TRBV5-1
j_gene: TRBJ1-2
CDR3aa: CASSPGQNSKGYTF

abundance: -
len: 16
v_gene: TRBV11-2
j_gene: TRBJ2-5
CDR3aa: CASSLGPSGGAETQYF

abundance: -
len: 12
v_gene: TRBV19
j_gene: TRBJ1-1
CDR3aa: CASSQVNTEAFF

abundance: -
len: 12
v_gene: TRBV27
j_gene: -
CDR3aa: CASEKPGFEQYF

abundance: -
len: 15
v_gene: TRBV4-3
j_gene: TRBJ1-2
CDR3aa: CASSRNRDSRSGYTF

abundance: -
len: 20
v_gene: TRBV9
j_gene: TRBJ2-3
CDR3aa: CASSINDLGLAGEGTDTQYF

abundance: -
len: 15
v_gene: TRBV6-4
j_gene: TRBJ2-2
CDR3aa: CASSDSGGNTGELFF

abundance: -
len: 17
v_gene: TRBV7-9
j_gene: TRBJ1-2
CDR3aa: CASSLASPRNAGGGYTF

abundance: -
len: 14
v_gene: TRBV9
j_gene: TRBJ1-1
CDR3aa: CASSVGSLNTEAFF

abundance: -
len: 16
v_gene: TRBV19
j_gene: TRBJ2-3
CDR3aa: CASSIRDSPSTDTQYF